The T cell receptor beta chain under discussion was sequenced for a study of T cells in Graves' hyperthyroidism and ophthalmopathy. Amplification yielded TCR beta CDR3 regions, with RNA transcripts as the source. When the TCR CDR3 underwent first-round RT-PCR, the HTBI primer set was used. TCRdb re-analysed the multiplex PCR reads in MiXCR, keeping a single row per CDR3 protein. The table includes 400,000 to 500,000 distinct CDR3 sequences, over 12% detected once. Inclusion characteristics of ophthalmopathy patients comprised a Clinical Activity Score of at least 3, a NOSPECS grade of at least 4, and duration under 3 months. Reasons for excluding patients were uncontrolled infection, other autoimmune disease, pregnancy or lactation. The CDR3 contains 14 residues. V was trimmed by 4 bases and J by 3 bases, leaving 12 bases between them. The germline V gene has CDR1 LGHNA and CDR2 YNFKEQ. This clonotype was counted a few times.

This chain connects TRBV4-2 to TRBJ1-2; D gene uncertain. This receptor was taken from a young man with Graves' ophthalmopathy. Sequencing was carried out using blood. In DNA, the CDR3 is TGTGCCAGCAGCCTCCCAGTGGGCGACTATGGCTACACCTTC. This sequence encodes CASSLPVGDYGYTF.